This TCR beta chain stems from a study of shared clonotypes between healthy human individuals. In the authors' methods: ImmunoSEQ yielded junction-only sequences lacking quality scores, so filtering differed. Method: immunoSEQ multiplex PCR; TCRdb's copy keeps in-frame clones and lacks some. That table gives V, J and clone size, and the DNA gave D and trimming. The sample lists approximately 940,000 clones; approximately 76% were seen once. This CDR3 is built from 15 residues. J was trimmed by 4 bases and V by 3 bases; bases with no gene match: 3. The germline gives CDR1 SGHKS, CDR2 YYEKEE (reference sequence).

The sample taken for sequencing was memory CD4+ T cells sorted from blood. Subset given: CD45RA-negative fraction. The TCR comes from a man aged 18-30 years in good health. The chain uses TRBV5-5 and TRBJ2-7, with 14 bases identical to TRBD2. CDR3 region: CASSSGLAGVYEQYF. As DNA, the CDR3 is TGTGCCAGCAGCTCGGGACTAGCGGGAGTATACGAGCAGTACTTC.